Presented here are 20 T cell receptor beta chains from one specimen sequenced in a study of somatic mutations in cytotoxic T cells in rheumatoid arthritis. Produced via immunoSEQ multiplex PCR; TCRdb's table is partial and in-frame only. In the table there are 5,500 to 9,000 clones, approximately 55% of which are singletons. The sequencing sample was made of CD8+ T cells sorted from blood. These receptors came from a woman in her forties in good health.

The chain uses TRBV7-9 and TRBJ2-1; tentatively, D is TRBD2 (6 bases). Trimming pared 7 bases from V and 7 bases from J, leaving 14 bases between. The CDR3 extends over 13 amino acids. Germline assignment: CDR1 SEHNR and CDR2 FQNEAQ (reference sequence). The CDR3 spells CASNPGLSNEQFF. In nucleotides, the CDR3 is TGTGCCAGCAATCCGGGACTGTCGAATGAGCAGTTCTTC.

The genes are TRBV29-1 and TRBJ2-4; unclear D gene. V was pared by 1 base and J by 0 bases, with 1 base between. Germline-derived CDR1 and CDR2 are SQVTM and ANQGSEA. The CDR3 totals 12 residues. The DNA for the CDR3 is TGCAGCGTTGAAGTAGCCAAAAACATTCAGTACTTC. It specifies CSVEVAKNIQYF.

The chain recombines TRBV28 with TRBJ2-7; D perhaps matches TRBD1 (5 bases). Germline CDR1 is MDHEN and CDR2 is SYDVKM. The V end lost 1 base, the J end lost 5 bases, and 12 bases lay between the germline ends. The CDR3 has 14 residues. CDR3 in amino acids: CASSLSYQGNEQYF. The CDR3 bases are TGTGCCAGCAGTTTATCTTACCAGGGCAACGAGCAGTACTTC.

Only a few counts were recorded for this clone. The rearrangement joins TRBV5-5 to TRBJ2-1; TRBD2 matches 8 bases. The CDR3 has 17 amino acids. Germline V CDR1 and CDR2: SGHKS, YYEKEE (reference sequence). With 4 bases clipped from V and 7 bases from J, the junction kept 16 bases outside the gene matches. CDR3 sequence reads: CASSLPPTGGPWNEQFF. The CDR3, as DNA: TGTGCCAGCAGCCTACCTCCAACGGGAGGGCCTTGGAATGAGCAGTTCTTC.

This clone was seen a few times. The J gene is TRBJ1-1, the V gene TRBV4-1; D is possibly TRBD1 (5 bases). The germline V gene encodes CDR1 MGHRA and CDR2 YSYEKL. The CDR3 spans 13 residues. V dropped 1 base and J dropped 8 bases, with 11 bases sitting between them. The DNA for the CDR3 is TGCGCCAGCAGCCAAGGCAGGGTACCCGAAGCTTTCTTT. Protein: CASSQGRVPEAFF.

The chain joins TRBV11-3 to TRBJ1-1, with a possible D match to TRBD1 (5 bases). CDR3 length: 13 amino acids. V gave up 3 bases and J gave up 4 bases, with 9 bases separating them. Germline V gives CDR1 SGHNT, CDR2 YENEEA. The CDR3 loop is CASSFGGGTEAFF. Here the CDR3 DNA reads TGTGCCAGCAGCTTTGGGGGAGGCACTGAAGCTTTCTTT.

Remarks on this clone: A much larger clone lies a single base off, so this may be a read error. The chain combines TRBV5-5 with TRBJ2-7; D is unclear. This CDR3 comprises 12 residues. CDR1 is SGHKS and CDR2 is YYEKEE in the germline V gene (reference sequence). V gave up 2 bases and J gave up 2 bases, with 5 bases separating them. CDR3 nucleotides: TGTGCCAGCAGCTTTACCCCCTACGAGCAGTACTTC. Its protein product is CASSFTPYEQYF.

CDR3 DNA: TGTGCCAGCAGCACGGGGTGGACTGAAGCTTTCTTT. Its translation is CASSTGWTEAFF. The rearrangement uses TRBV7-9 and TRBJ1-1, with no clear D. This CDR3 has 12 residues. The germline V gene has CDR1 SEHNR and CDR2 FQNEAQ (reference sequence). V dropped 5 bases and J dropped 5 bases, with 9 bases sitting between them. Full variable domain (remainder filled in from reference TRBV7-9 and TRBJ1-1): DTGVSQNPRHKITKRGQNVTFRCDPISEHNRLYWYRQTLGQGPEFLTYFQNEAQLEKSRLLSDRFSAERPKGSFSTLEIQRTEQGDSAMYLCASSTGWTEAFFGQGTRLTVV.

The chain carries TRBV7-9 and TRBJ2-1; 7 positions agree with TRBD2. Germline V gene data show CDR1 as SEHNR and CDR2 as FQNEAQ (reference sequence). The CDR3 contains 12 residues. V lost 5 bases to trimming and J lost 7 bases; unmatched junction nucleotides: 2. CDR3 nucleotides: TGTGCCAGCAGCGGGCGGGAGAATGAGCAGTTCTTC. Amino acid sequence: CASSGRENEQFF.

This rearrangement joins TRBV25-1 to TRBJ2-7, with D perhaps matching TRBD2 (6 bases). Germline CDR1 MGHDK, CDR2 SYGVNS. Trimming removed 6 bases from V and 3 bases from J, with 9 bases in between. This CDR3 contains 12 residues. CDR3 residues: CASRDYFYEQYF. Written as DNA, the CDR3 is TGTGCCAGCAGGGACTACTTCTACGAGCAGTACTTC.

A few counts support this clone. The CDR3 spells CASSFVASGTSGRIVDNEQFF. The DNA for the CDR3 is TGTGCCAGCAGCTTCGTCGCATCCGGGACTAGCGGGAGAATAGTGGACAATGAGCAGTTCTTC. This chain uses TRBV7-6 with TRBJ2-1; TRBD2 aligns across 14 bases. The ends lost 3 bases at V and 5 bases at J; junction bases unmatched: 18. The CDR3 extends over 21 amino acids. Germline V CDR1 and CDR2: SGHVS, FNYEAQ.

This clone has just one count. The genes are TRBV6-5 and TRBJ2-7; D gene uncertain. This CDR3 is 14 amino acids long. Germline V gene sequence: CDR1 MNHEY, CDR2 SVGAGI. Trimming took off 2 bases at V and 3 bases at J, with 11 bases between the two ends. The CDR3 region is CASSYAGSLYEQYF. For the CDR3, the DNA is TGTGCCAGCAGTTACGCCGGCTCTCTCTACGAGCAGTACTTC.

The rearrangement joins TRBV4-1 to TRBJ2-3; D is unclear. The CDR3 is made up of 19 amino acids. Trimming took 3 bases from V and 0 from J, leaving 22 bases between them. Germline V CDR1 and CDR2: MGHRA, YSYEKL. The chain's CDR3 is CASSQSPSGPASSTDTQYF. The CDR3 DNA reads as TGCGCCAGCAGCCAGAGCCCCTCCGGCCCAGCATCTAGCACAGATACGCAGTATTTT.

The chain carries TRBV27 and TRBJ2-7; possible D gene TRBD2, 5 bases. Germline CDR1 reads MNHEY; CDR2 reads SMNVEV (reference sequence). The V and J ends lost 6 bases and 2 bases respectively, with 8 bases between them. This CDR3 has 12 amino acids. CDR3 residues: CASRDWAYEQYF. The CDR3 nucleotides are TGTGCCAGCAGGGACTGGGCCTACGAGCAGTACTTC.

J is TRBJ2-2 and V is TRBV7-6; 9 nucleotides align to TRBD1. Germline trimming cut 6 bases from V and 5 bases from J; bases unmatched to any gene: 7. The length of the CDR3 is 15 residues. Germline V gives CDR1 SGHVS, CDR2 FNYEAQ. DNA of the CDR3: TGTGCCAGCAGTCCAGGACAGGGGTGGACCGGGGAGCTGTTTTTT. Its protein product is CASSPGQGWTGELFF.

V and J are TRBV9 and TRBJ2-6, with TRBD1 as a possible D gene (5 bases). The V end was cut by 4 bases, the J end by 1 base, with 9 bases between. Germline V gene data show CDR1 as SGDLS and CDR2 as YYNGEE. The CDR3 is 15 residues long. In DNA, the CDR3 is TGTGCCAGCAGCCTAGGGGCATCTGGGGCCAACGTCCTGACTTTC. Its protein product is CASSLGASGANVLTF.

The rearrangement uses TRBV4-1 and TRBJ2-7; D may be TRBD1 (6 bases). This CDR3 has 14 residues. V lost 0 bases and J lost 1, with 7 bases in between. The germline V gene has CDR1 MGHRA and CDR2 YSYEKL. CDR3 sequence reads: CASSQEGASYEQYF. CDR3 DNA: TGCGCCAGCAGCCAAGAGGGGGCTTCCTACGAGCAGTACTTC.

The chain links TRBV7-9 to TRBJ2-5, with 7 bases fitting TRBD2. The germline CDR1 and CDR2 sequences are SEHNR and FQNEAQ (reference sequence). Trimming at V came to 1 base and at J to 9 bases, leaving 11 bases not matched to a gene. The CDR3 is 15 amino acids. The CDR3 here is CASSLDTGLREAQYF. CDR3 in DNA: TGTGCCAGCAGCTTAGACACGGGACTCCGGGAGGCCCAGTACTTC.

This clone was recorded only once. The V gene is TRBV19, the J gene TRBJ2-5, with D tentatively TRBD1 or TRBD2 (6 bases each). Germline V gives CDR1 LNHDA, CDR2 SQIVND (reference sequence). The CDR3 totals 13 residues. With 4 bases removed from V and 5 bases from J, the gap between germline ends came to 11 bases. The CDR3 reads CASSNRAGETQYF. CDR3 DNA: TGTGCCAGTAGTAACAGGGCGGGGGAGACCCAGTACTTC.

The chain uses TRBV19 and TRBJ1-1; tentative D call: TRBD1 (5 bases). CDR3 size: 16 residues. Germline V gene lookup returns CDR1 LNHDA and CDR2 SQIVND (reference sequence). Trimming left V 0 bases short and J 3 bases short, with 14 bases between. CDR3 sequence (DNA): TGTGCCAGTAGTATAGATTGGTCGGGGGTCGACACTGAAGCTTTCTTT. It specifies CASSIDWSGVDTEAFF. Complete variable domain (other parts from reference TRBV19 and TRBJ1-1): DGGITQSPKYLFRKEGQNVTLSCEQNLNHDAMYWYRQDPGQGLRLIYYSQIVNDFQKGDIAEGYSVSREKKESFPLTVTSAQKNPTAFYLCASSIDWSGVDTEAFFGQGTRLTVV.